This T cell receptor beta chain appears in the sequencing data of a study of cytomegalovirus exposure and HLA in healthy donors. Study-wide context: Membership in the Caucasian-associated ancestry cluster was found for 81% of 350 to 450 genotyped donors.

The study's findings and limits: A later analysis reportedly identified an Asian-associated ancestry cluster as carrying fewer N-insertions than the roughly 600-donor mean.

Of note for this clone: Its target is unknown.

A multiplex PCR was run with 60 Vbeta primers and 13 Jbeta primers. TCRdb keeps only in-frame clones here, not all; method: immunoSEQ multiplex PCR. In the table there are roughly 160,000 clones, roughly 89% of which are singletons. This CDR3 has 16 amino acids. V was pared by 7 bases and J by 8 bases, with 26 bases between. From germline, CDR1 is ENHRY and CDR2 SYGVKD. The sequenced sample was PBMCs. The receptor was isolated from a woman in her 30s in good health and CMV-seronegative. J is TRBJ1-2 and V is TRBV10-3; TRBD1 might be the D (5 bases). Here the CDR3 reads CAITPQGLRARGGYTF. The CDR3 region has the DNA TGTGCCATCACCCCGCAGGGCCTCAGGGCAAGAGGCGGCTACACCTTC.